This is a list of T cell receptor beta chains from one sample in a study of CD8 T cells in Susac syndrome. From the immunoSEQ multiplex PCR reads, TCRdb called clonotypes with MiXCR, one entry per CDR3 protein. In the table there are tens of thousands of distinct CDR3 sequences, 94% of which are singletons. The sample consisted of CD8+ T cells from PBMCs. The receptors come from a human donor with multiple sclerosis. Both conserved end residues are part of each CDR3. A D gene is named only where the DNA matches it firmly. Clone sizes are given selectively: once, few, many, or a class where the clone is expanded.

D gene: TRBD1; J gene: TRBJ2-7; V gene: TRBV6-5; clone size: once; CDR3 protein: CASSQQGWHEQYF; CDR3 DNA: TGTGCCAGCAGTCAACAGGGGTGGCACGAGCAGTACTTC
D gene: -; J gene: TRBJ2-1; V gene: TRBV3-1; clone size: -; CDR3 protein: CASSQESQGPHNEQFF; CDR3 DNA: TGTGCCAGCAGCCAAGAGTCACAGGGCCCTCACAATGAGCAGTTCTTC
D gene: -; J gene: TRBJ1-4; V gene: TRBV27; clone size: -; CDR3 protein: CASSLNLRVEKLFF; CDR3 DNA: TGTGCCAGCAGTTTAAATTTAAGGGTTGAAAAACTGTTTTTT
D gene: TRBD1; J gene: TRBJ2-7; V gene: TRBV13; clone size: once; CDR3 protein: CASSSDRRSYEQYF; CDR3 DNA: TGTGCCAGCAGCTCGGACAGGAGGTCCTACGAGCAGTACTTC
D gene: -; J gene: TRBJ2-7; V gene: TRBV7-9; clone size: -; CDR3 protein: CASSLERPYEQYF; CDR3 DNA: TGTGCCAGCAGCTTGGAACGGCCCTACGAGCAGTACTTC
D gene: -; J gene: TRBJ2-5; V gene: TRBV3-1; clone size: -; CDR3 protein: CASSSGPGETQYF; CDR3 DNA: TGTGCCAGCAGTTCAGGGCCCGGGGAGACCCAGTACTTC
D gene: -; J gene: TRBJ2-2; V gene: TRBV27; clone size: -; CDR3 protein: CASRELSGNTGELFF; CDR3 DNA: TGTGCCAGCAGGGAACTTTCGGGCAACACCGGGGAGCTGTTTTTT
D gene: TRBD1; J gene: TRBJ2-2; V gene: TRBV28; clone size: -; CDR3 protein: CASRRQGANTGELFF; CDR3 DNA: TGTGCCAGCAGACGCCAGGGGGCGAACACCGGGGAGCTGTTTTTT
D gene: -; J gene: TRBJ2-3; V gene: TRBV7-3; clone size: -; CDR3 protein: CASSPSVGPTDTQYF; CDR3 DNA: TGTGCCAGCAGCCCCTCTGTGGGGCCGACAGATACGCAGTATTTT
D gene: -; J gene: TRBJ2-2; V gene: TRBV27; clone size: -; CDR3 protein: CASSLYPAAGELFF; CDR3 DNA: TGTGCCAGCAGTTTATACCCGGCTGCCGGGGAGCTGTTTTTT
D gene: -; J gene: TRBJ1-3; V gene: TRBV20-1; clone size: -; CDR3 protein: CSASPHDGNTIYF; CDR3 DNA: TGCAGTGCTAGCCCCCATGACGGAAACACCATATATTTT
D gene: TRBD1; J gene: TRBJ2-2; V gene: TRBV3-1; clone size: -; CDR3 protein: CASSQDGGTGTGELFF; CDR3 DNA: TGTGCCAGCAGCCAAGATGGAGGGACAGGTACCGGGGAGCTGTTTTTT
D gene: -; J gene: TRBJ2-2; V gene: TRBV12-3/TRBV12-4; clone size: -; CDR3 protein: CASSFGDGELFF; CDR3 DNA: TGTGCCAGCAGTTTTGGGGACGGGGAGCTGTTTTTT
D gene: TRBD1; J gene: TRBJ1-4; V gene: TRBV27; clone size: -; CDR3 protein: CASSFGPPGQGEKLFF; CDR3 DNA: TGTGCCAGCAGTTTTGGCCCGCCGGGACAGGGGGAAAAACTGTTTTTT
D gene: TRBD2; J gene: TRBJ2-7; V gene: TRBV4-1; clone size: -; CDR3 protein: CASSSREGTSNEQYF; CDR3 DNA: TGCGCCAGCAGCTCACGCGAAGGGACTAGCAACGAGCAGTACTTC
D gene: -; J gene: TRBJ2-5; V gene: TRBV12-3/TRBV12-4; clone size: -; CDR3 protein: CASSSRRAQETQYF; CDR3 DNA: TGTGCCAGCAGCTCACGGAGGGCACAAGAGACCCAGTACTTC
D gene: TRBD2; J gene: TRBJ2-3; V gene: TRBV7-9; clone size: -; CDR3 protein: CASSSVTSGGPSQYF; CDR3 DNA: TGTGCCAGCAGCTCCGTTACCAGCGGGGGCCCCTCGCAGTATTTT
D gene: -; J gene: TRBJ2-7; V gene: TRBV4-3; clone size: -; CDR3 protein: CASSQDHSGRATEQYF; CDR3 DNA: TGCGCCAGCAGCCAAGATCATAGCGGCCGTGCGACCGAGCAGTACTTC
D gene: -; J gene: TRBJ2-6; V gene: TRBV7-2; clone size: few; CDR3 protein: CASSSGFGGANVLTF; CDR3 DNA: TGTGCCAGCAGCTCAGGGTTTGGTGGGGCCAACGTCCTGACTTTC
D gene: TRBD2; J gene: TRBJ2-1; V gene: TRBV12-3/TRBV12-4; clone size: -; CDR3 protein: CASSSSGGLDNEQFF; CDR3 DNA: TGTGCCAGCAGTTCTAGCGGGGGGCTTGATAATGAGCAGTTCTTC
D gene: TRBD1; J gene: TRBJ1-2; V gene: TRBV5-6; clone size: -; CDR3 protein: CASSPRDSDNYGYTF; CDR3 DNA: TGTGCCAGCAGCCCCCGGGACAGTGATAACTATGGCTACACCTTC
D gene: -; J gene: TRBJ1-2; V gene: TRBV20-1; clone size: -; CDR3 protein: CSARAPLSASYTF; CDR3 DNA: TGCAGTGCTAGAGCCCCCTTATCTGCGAGCTACACCTTC
D gene: TRBD1; J gene: TRBJ2-3; V gene: TRBV7-2; clone size: -; CDR3 protein: CASSLPGQGPSTDTQYF; CDR3 DNA: TGTGCCAGCAGCCTGCCCGGACAGGGGCCTAGCACAGATACGCAGTATTTT
D gene: TRBD2; J gene: TRBJ2-3; V gene: TRBV3-1; clone size: -; CDR3 protein: CASRSNSGGVTDTQYF; CDR3 DNA: TGTGCCAGCAGATCCAATAGCGGGGGGGTTACAGATACGCAGTATTTT
D gene: -; J gene: TRBJ2-6; V gene: TRBV12-3/TRBV12-4; clone size: -; CDR3 protein: CASTRIGVLNSGANVLTF; CDR3 DNA: TGTGCCAGCACCCGAATTGGGGTCCTTAACTCTGGGGCCAACGTCCTGACTTTC
D gene: -; J gene: TRBJ1-1; V gene: TRBV27; clone size: -; CDR3 protein: CASSFQANTEAFF; CDR3 DNA: TGTGCCAGCAGTTTCCAGGCGAACACTGAAGCTTTCTTT
D gene: TRBD1; J gene: TRBJ2-7; V gene: TRBV7-9; clone size: once; CDR3 protein: CASSFSQGASEQYF; CDR3 DNA: TGTGCCAGCAGCTTTTCACAGGGGGCGAGCGAGCAGTACTTC
D gene: TRBD2; J gene: TRBJ2-3; V gene: TRBV29-1; clone size: -; CDR3 protein: CSVQRTSGSPTDTQYF; CDR3 DNA: TGCAGCGTTCAACGGACTAGCGGGAGTCCGACAGATACGCAGTATTTT
D gene: -; J gene: TRBJ2-7; V gene: TRBV29-1; clone size: -; CDR3 protein: CSVARAYTYEQYF; CDR3 DNA: TGCAGCGTGGCCAGGGCCTATACCTACGAGCAGTACTTC
D gene: -; J gene: TRBJ2-7; V gene: TRBV3-1; clone size: -; CDR3 protein: CASSQVVDNPYEQYF; CDR3 DNA: TGTGCCAGCAGCCAAGTGGTGGACAACCCCTACGAGCAGTACTTC
D gene: -; J gene: TRBJ2-7; V gene: TRBV27; clone size: -; CDR3 protein: CASSFGGQTYEQYF; CDR3 DNA: TGTGCCAGCAGTTTCGGGGGACAGACCTACGAGCAGTACTTC
D gene: TRBD2; J gene: TRBJ2-5; V gene: TRBV9; clone size: -; CDR3 protein: CASSVGGAAGETQYF; CDR3 DNA: TGTGCCAGCAGCGTCGGGGGGGCAGCTGGGGAGACCCAGTACTTC
D gene: -; J gene: TRBJ2-2; V gene: TRBV6-4; clone size: -; CDR3 protein: CASSERQNTGELFF; CDR3 DNA: TGTGCCAGCAGTGAACGCCAGAACACCGGGGAGCTGTTTTTT
D gene: -; J gene: TRBJ2-7; V gene: TRBV6-5; clone size: -; CDR3 protein: CASSYSDGRPAYEQYF; CDR3 DNA: TGTGCCAGCAGTTACTCTGACGGGAGACCTGCCTACGAGCAGTACTTC
D gene: -; J gene: TRBJ1-1; V gene: TRBV13; clone size: -; CDR3 protein: CASSPRGSNTEAFF; CDR3 DNA: TGTGCCAGCAGCCCCAGGGGCTCGAACACTGAAGCTTTCTTT
D gene: -; J gene: TRBJ1-1; V gene: TRBV29-1; clone size: -; CDR3 protein: CSAGPGLNTEAFF; CDR3 DNA: TGCAGCGCGGGACCGGGGTTGAACACTGAAGCTTTCTTT
D gene: -; J gene: TRBJ2-1; V gene: TRBV3-1; clone size: -; CDR3 protein: CASSPDTLYNEQFF; CDR3 DNA: TGTGCCAGCAGCCCGGACACCCTATACAATGAGCAGTTCTTC
D gene: -; J gene: TRBJ2-1; V gene: TRBV5-1; clone size: once; CDR3 protein: CASSLIGSRNEQFF; CDR3 DNA: TGCGCCAGCAGCTTGATAGGGAGTCGTAATGAGCAGTTCTTC
D gene: -; J gene: TRBJ2-7; V gene: TRBV12-3/TRBV12-4; clone size: -; CDR3 protein: CASSDEGDEQYF; CDR3 DNA: TGTGCCAGCAGTGATGAGGGGGACGAGCAGTACTTC
D gene: -; J gene: TRBJ2-5; V gene: TRBV24-1; clone size: -; CDR3 protein: CATSDLATDRQETQYF; CDR3 DNA: TGTGCCACCAGTGATTTGGCGACGGACAGACAAGAGACCCAGTACTTC
D gene: -; J gene: TRBJ2-1; V gene: TRBV28; clone size: -; CDR3 protein: CASSPYNEQFF; CDR3 DNA: TGTGCCAGCAGTCCGTACAATGAGCAGTTCTTC
D gene: TRBD1; J gene: TRBJ2-3; V gene: TRBV7-2; clone size: -; CDR3 protein: CASSLVGTDASTDTQYF; CDR3 DNA: TGTGCCAGCAGCTTAGTGGGGACAGATGCTAGCACAGATACGCAGTATTTT
D gene: TRBD1; J gene: TRBJ1-2; V gene: TRBV9; clone size: once; CDR3 protein: CASSVATGQDLYGYTF; CDR3 DNA: TGTGCCAGCAGCGTAGCTACTGGACAGGACCTCTATGGCTACACCTTC
D gene: TRBD1; J gene: TRBJ2-7; V gene: TRBV4-3; clone size: -; CDR3 protein: CASSQGSGGIYEQYF; CDR3 DNA: TGCGCCAGCAGCCAAGGGTCAGGGGGAATCTACGAGCAGTACTTC
D gene: TRBD1; J gene: TRBJ2-7; V gene: TRBV5-1; clone size: -; CDR3 protein: CASSLPTGSLEQYF; CDR3 DNA: TGCGCCAGCAGCTTACCGACAGGGTCTCTCGAGCAGTACTTC
D gene: -; J gene: TRBJ2-7; V gene: TRBV28; clone size: -; CDR3 protein: CASSLAGPEQYF; CDR3 DNA: TGTGCCAGCAGTTTAGCAGGGCCCGAGCAGTACTTC
D gene: -; J gene: TRBJ1-6; V gene: TRBV27; clone size: -; CDR3 protein: CASSLGLNSPLHF; CDR3 DNA: TGTGCCAGCAGTTTAGGTTTGAATTCACCCCTCCACTTT
D gene: TRBD1; J gene: TRBJ2-1; V gene: TRBV29-1; clone size: -; CDR3 protein: CSVDPGQASYNEQFF; CDR3 DNA: TGCAGCGTTGACCCGGGACAGGCCTCCTACAATGAGCAGTTCTTC
D gene: -; J gene: TRBJ2-6; V gene: TRBV6-4; clone size: few; CDR3 protein: CASSDSKGSDGANVLTF; CDR3 DNA: TGTGCCAGCAGTGACTCTAAGGGGTCAGACGGGGCCAACGTCCTGACTTTC
D gene: -; J gene: TRBJ1-2; V gene: TRBV24-1; clone size: -; CDR3 protein: CATSDATYGYTF; CDR3 DNA: TGTGCCACCAGTGATGCCACCTATGGCTACACCTTC
D gene: TRBD2; J gene: TRBJ2-5; V gene: TRBV14; clone size: -; CDR3 protein: CASSQEAGVTQYF; CDR3 DNA: TGTGCCAGCAGCCAAGAAGCGGGGGTAACCCAGTACTTC
D gene: TRBD1; J gene: TRBJ1-5; V gene: TRBV20-1; clone size: -; CDR3 protein: CSAKDRGIGNQPQHF; CDR3 DNA: TGCAGTGCTAAAGACAGGGGCATAGGCAATCAGCCCCAGCATTTT
D gene: TRBD2; J gene: TRBJ2-1; V gene: TRBV3-1; clone size: -; CDR3 protein: CASQLAGGNEQFF; CDR3 DNA: TGTGCCAGTCAACTAGCGGGGGGTAATGAGCAGTTCTTC
D gene: -; J gene: TRBJ2-7; V gene: TRBV28; clone size: -; CDR3 protein: CASSFSDYEQYF; CDR3 DNA: TGTGCCAGCAGTTTTTCTGACTACGAGCAGTACTTC
D gene: -; J gene: TRBJ2-5; V gene: TRBV12-3/TRBV12-4; clone size: -; CDR3 protein: CASSPNPGTQETQYF; CDR3 DNA: TGTGCCAGCAGTCCGAATCCCGGGACCCAAGAGACCCAGTACTTC
D gene: TRBD2; J gene: TRBJ2-5; V gene: TRBV7-2; clone size: -; CDR3 protein: CASSSPYTGLAGEETQYF; CDR3 DNA: TGTGCCAGCAGCTCCCCATATACGGGACTAGCGGGGGAAGAGACCCAGTACTTC
D gene: TRBD1; J gene: TRBJ2-5; V gene: TRBV9; clone size: -; CDR3 protein: CASRPPVGGLETQYF; CDR3 DNA: TGTGCCAGCAGACCGCCCGTAGGGGGCTTGGAGACCCAGTACTTC
D gene: TRBD2; J gene: TRBJ2-3; V gene: TRBV12-3/TRBV12-4; clone size: -; CDR3 protein: CACLAGNTDTQYF; CDR3 DNA: TGTGCCTGTCTAGCGGGAAACACAGATACGCAGTATTTT
D gene: -; J gene: TRBJ2-7; V gene: TRBV11-1; clone size: -; CDR3 protein: CASSFGGDEQYF; CDR3 DNA: TGTGCCAGCAGCTTCGGCGGGGACGAGCAGTACTTC
D gene: -; J gene: TRBJ1-5; V gene: TRBV20-1; clone size: -; CDR3 protein: CSAEPGEYQPQHF; CDR3 DNA: TGCAGTGCCGAGCCCGGGGAGTATCAGCCCCAGCATTTT